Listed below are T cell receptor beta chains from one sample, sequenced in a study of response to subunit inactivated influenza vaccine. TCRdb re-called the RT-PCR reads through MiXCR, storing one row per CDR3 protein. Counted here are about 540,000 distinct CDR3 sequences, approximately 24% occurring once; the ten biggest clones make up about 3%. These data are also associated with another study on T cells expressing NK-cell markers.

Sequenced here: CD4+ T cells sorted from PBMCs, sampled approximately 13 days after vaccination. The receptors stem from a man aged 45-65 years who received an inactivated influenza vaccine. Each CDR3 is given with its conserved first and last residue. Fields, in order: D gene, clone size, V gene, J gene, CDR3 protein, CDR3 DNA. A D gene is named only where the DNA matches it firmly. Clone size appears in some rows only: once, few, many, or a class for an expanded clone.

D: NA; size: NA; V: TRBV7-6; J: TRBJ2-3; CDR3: CASRHTSTDTQYF; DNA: TGTGCCAGCAGACACACTAGCACAGATACGCAGTATTTT
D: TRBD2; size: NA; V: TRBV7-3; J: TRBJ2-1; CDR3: CASSPAAGGFYNEQFF; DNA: TGTGCCAGCAGCCCAGCAGCGGGAGGGTTCTACAATGAGCAGTTCTTC
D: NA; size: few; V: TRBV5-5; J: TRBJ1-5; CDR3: CASSSRGIDQPQHF; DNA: TGTGCCAGCAGCTCACGGGGTATCGATCAGCCCCAGCATTTT
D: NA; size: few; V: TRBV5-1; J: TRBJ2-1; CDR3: CASSPGRTEQFF; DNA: TGCGCCAGCAGCCCAGGACGGACTGAGCAGTTCTTC
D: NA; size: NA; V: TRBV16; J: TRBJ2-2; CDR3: CASSTSLNTGELFF; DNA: TGTGCCAGCAGCACTAGCCTGAACACCGGGGAGCTGTTTTTT
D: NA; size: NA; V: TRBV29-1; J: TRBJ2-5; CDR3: CSVEARAYQETQYF; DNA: TGCAGCGTTGAGGCCAGGGCGTACCAAGAGACCCAGTACTTC
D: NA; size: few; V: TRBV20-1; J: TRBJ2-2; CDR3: CSARLSGNTGELFF; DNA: TGCAGTGCTAGACTGAGCGGGAACACCGGGGAGCTGTTTTTT
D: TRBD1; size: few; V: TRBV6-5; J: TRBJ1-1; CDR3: CASSYRWDRGRMNTEAFF; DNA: TGTGCCAGCAGTTACAGGTGGGACAGGGGGCGAATGAACACTGAAGCTTTCTTT
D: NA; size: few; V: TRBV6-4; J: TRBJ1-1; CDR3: CASKTGPQDAEAFF; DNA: TGTGCCAGCAAAACGGGGCCGCAGGACGCTGAAGCTTTCTTT
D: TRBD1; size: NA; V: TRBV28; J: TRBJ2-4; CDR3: CASSHPDRGKKNIQYF; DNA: TGTGCCAGCAGTCACCCCGACAGGGGTAAGAAAAACATTCAGTACTTC
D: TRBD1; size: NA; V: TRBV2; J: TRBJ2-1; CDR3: CASGPQGDEQFF; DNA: TGTGCCAGCGGCCCTCAGGGGGATGAGCAGTTCTTC
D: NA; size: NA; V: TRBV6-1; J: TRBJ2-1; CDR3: CASQRAGADNEQFF; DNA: TGTGCCTCCCAGCGGGCGGGGGCGGACAATGAGCAGTTCTTC
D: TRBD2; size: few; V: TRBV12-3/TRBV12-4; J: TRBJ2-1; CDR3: CASSLRTRDIYNEQFF; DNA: TGTGCCAGCAGTCTTCGGACTAGAGATATTTACAATGAGCAGTTCTTC
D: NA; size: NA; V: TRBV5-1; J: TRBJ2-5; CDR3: CASSPTNQETQYF; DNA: TGCGCCAGCAGCCCCACAAACCAAGAGACCCAGTACTTC